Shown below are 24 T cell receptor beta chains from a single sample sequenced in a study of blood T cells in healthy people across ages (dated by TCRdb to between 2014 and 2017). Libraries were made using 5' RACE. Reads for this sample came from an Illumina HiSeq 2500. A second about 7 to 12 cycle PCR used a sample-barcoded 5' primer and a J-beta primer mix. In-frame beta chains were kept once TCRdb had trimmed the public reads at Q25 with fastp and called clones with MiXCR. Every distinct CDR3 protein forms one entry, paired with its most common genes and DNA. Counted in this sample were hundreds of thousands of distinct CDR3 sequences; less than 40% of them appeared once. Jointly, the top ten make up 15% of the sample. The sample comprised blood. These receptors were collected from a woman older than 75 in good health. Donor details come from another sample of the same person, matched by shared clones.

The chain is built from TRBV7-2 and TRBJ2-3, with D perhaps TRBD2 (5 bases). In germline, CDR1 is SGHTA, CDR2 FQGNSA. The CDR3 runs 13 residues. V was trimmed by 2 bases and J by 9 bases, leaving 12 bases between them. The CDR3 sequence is CASSLPTILTQYF. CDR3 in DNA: TGTGCCAGCAGCTTACCGACTATACTCACGCAGTATTTT.

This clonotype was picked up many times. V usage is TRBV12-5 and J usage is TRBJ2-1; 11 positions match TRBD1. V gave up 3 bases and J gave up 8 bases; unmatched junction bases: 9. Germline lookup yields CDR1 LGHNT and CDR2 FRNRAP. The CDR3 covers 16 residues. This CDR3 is CASGFRGQGGRDEQFF. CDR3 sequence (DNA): TGTGCTAGTGGTTTTCGGGGACAGGGGGGTAGGGATGAGCAGTTCTTC.

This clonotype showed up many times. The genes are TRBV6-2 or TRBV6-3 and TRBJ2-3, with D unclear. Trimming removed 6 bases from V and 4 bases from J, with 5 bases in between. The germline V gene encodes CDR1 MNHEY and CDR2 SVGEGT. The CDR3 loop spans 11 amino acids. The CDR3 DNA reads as TGTGCCAGCAGCCGACCAGATACGCAGTATTTT. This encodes CASSRPDTQYF.

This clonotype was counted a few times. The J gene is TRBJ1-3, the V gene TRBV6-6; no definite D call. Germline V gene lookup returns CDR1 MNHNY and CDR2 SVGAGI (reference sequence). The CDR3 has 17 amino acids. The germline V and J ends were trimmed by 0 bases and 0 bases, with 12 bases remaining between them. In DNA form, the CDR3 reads TGTGCCAGCAGTTACTCCTCCCCCAGCTCCTCTGGAAACACCATATATTTT. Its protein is CASSYSSPSSSGNTIYF.

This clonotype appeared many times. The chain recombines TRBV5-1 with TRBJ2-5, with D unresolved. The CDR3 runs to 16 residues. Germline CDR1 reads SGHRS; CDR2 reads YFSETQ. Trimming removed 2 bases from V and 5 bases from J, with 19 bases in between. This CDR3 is CASSLQPSTGRETQYF. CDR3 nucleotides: TGCGCCAGCAGCTTACAGCCCTCGACTGGGCGGGAGACCCAGTACTTC.

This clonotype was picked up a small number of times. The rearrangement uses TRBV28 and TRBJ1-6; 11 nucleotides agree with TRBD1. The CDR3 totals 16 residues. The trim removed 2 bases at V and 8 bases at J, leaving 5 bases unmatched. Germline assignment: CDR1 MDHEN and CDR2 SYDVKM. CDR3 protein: CASSLLRDRGDSPLHF. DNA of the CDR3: TGTGCCAGCAGTTTACTCCGGGACAGGGGGGATTCACCCCTCCACTTT.

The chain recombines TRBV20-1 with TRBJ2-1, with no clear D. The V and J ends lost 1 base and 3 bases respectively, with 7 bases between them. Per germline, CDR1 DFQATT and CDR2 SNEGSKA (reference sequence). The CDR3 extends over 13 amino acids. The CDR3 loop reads CSARARNYNEQFF. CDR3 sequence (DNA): TGCAGTGCTAGAGCCCGGAACTACAATGAGCAGTTCTTC.

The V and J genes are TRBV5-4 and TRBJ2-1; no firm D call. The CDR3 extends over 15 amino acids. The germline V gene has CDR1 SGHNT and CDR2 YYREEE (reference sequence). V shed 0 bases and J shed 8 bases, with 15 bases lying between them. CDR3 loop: CASSLGGPLHDEQFF. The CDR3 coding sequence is TGTGCCAGCAGCTTGGGCGGTCCCCTTCACGATGAGCAGTTCTTC.

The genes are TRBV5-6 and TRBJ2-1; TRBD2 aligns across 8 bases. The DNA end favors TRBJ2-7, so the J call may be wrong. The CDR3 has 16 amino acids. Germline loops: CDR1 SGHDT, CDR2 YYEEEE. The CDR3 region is CASSSIERGTYNEQYF. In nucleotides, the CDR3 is TGTGCCAGCAGCTCGATCGAGCGGGGGACCTACAATGAGCAGTACTTC.

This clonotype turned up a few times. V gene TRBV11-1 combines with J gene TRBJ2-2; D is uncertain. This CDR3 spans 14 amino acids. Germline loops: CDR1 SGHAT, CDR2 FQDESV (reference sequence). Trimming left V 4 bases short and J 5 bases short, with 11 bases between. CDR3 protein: CASSSQGPTGELFF. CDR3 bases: TGTGCCAGCAGCTCCCAAGGACCGACCGGGGAGCTGTTTTTT.

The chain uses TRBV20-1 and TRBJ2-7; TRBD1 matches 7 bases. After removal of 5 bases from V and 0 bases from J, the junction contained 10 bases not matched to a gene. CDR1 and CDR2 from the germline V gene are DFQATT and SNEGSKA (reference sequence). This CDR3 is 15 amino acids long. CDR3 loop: CSAYLPGQSSYEQYF. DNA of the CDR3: TGCAGTGCTTACCTCCCGGGACAGAGCTCCTACGAGCAGTACTTC.

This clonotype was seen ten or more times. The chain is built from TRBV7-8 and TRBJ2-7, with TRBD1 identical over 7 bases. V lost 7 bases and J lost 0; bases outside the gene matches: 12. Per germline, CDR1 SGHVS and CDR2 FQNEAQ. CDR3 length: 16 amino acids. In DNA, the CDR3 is TGTGCCAGCACCCCCGGGACAGCCCCGACCTCCTACGAGCAGTACTTC. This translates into CASTPGTAPTSYEQYF.

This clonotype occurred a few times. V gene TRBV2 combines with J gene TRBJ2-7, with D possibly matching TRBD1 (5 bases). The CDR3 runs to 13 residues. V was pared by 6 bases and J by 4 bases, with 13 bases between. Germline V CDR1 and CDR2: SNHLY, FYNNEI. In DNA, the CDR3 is TGTGCCAGCAGGCAGGGAAGGTTTTACGAGCAGTACTTC. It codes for CASRQGRFYEQYF. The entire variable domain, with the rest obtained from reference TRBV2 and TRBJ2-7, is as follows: EPEVTQTPSHQVTQMGQEVILRCVPISNHLYFYWYRQILGQKVEFLVSFYNNEISEKSEIFDDQFSVERPDGSNFTLKIRSTKLEDSAMYFCASRQGRFYEQYFGPGTRLTVT.

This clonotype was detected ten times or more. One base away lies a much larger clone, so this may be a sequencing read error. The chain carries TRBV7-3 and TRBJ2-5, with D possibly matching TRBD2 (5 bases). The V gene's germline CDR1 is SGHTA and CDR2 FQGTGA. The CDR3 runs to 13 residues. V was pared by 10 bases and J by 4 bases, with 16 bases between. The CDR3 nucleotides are TGTGCCACCTTACCGGGGAGCAGAGAGACCCAGTACTTC. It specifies CATLPGSRETQYF. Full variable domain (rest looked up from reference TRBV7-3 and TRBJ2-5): GAGVSQTPSNKVTEKGKYVELRCDPISGHTALYWYRQSLGQGPEFLIYFQGTGAADDSGLPNDRFFAVRPEGSVSTLKIQRTERGDSAVYLCATLPGSRETQYFGPGTRLLVL.

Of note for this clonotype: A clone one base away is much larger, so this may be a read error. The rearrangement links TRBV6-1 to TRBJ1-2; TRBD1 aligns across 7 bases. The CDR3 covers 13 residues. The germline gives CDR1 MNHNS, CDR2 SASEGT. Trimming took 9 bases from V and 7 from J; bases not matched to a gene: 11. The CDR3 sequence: CASRQGFSGGYTF. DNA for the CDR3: TGTGCCAGTAGACAGGGATTTAGTGGTGGCTACACCTTC.

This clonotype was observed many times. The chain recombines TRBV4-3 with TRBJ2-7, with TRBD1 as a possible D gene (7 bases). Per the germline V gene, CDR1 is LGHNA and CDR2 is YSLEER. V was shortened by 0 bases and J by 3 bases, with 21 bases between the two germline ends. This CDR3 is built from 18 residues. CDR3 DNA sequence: TGCGCCAGCAGCCAAGATTTAGGGGGCGTCGGGGGCTACTACGAGCAGTACTTC. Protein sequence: CASSQDLGGVGGYYEQYF.

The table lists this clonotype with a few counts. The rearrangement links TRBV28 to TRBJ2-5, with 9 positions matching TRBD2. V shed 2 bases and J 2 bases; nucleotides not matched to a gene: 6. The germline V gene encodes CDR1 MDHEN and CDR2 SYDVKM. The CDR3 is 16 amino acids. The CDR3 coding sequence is TGTGCCAGCAGTTTAGTAGTAGCGGGGGATCAAGAGACCCAGTACTTC. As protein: CASSLVVAGDQETQYF.

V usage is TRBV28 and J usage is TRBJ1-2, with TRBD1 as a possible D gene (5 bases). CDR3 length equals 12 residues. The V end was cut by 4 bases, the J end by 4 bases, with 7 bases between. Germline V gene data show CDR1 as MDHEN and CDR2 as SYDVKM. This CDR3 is CASSSQVYGYTF. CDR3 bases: TGTGCCAGCAGTTCACAGGTCTATGGCTACACCTTC.

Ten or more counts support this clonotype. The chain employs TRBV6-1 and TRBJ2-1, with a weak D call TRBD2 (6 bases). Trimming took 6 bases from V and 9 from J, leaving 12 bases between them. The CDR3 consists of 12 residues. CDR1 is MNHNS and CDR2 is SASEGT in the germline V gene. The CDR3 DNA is TGTGCCAGCAGGCCCACCGGGAGTGAGCAGTTCTTC. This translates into CASRPTGSEQFF.

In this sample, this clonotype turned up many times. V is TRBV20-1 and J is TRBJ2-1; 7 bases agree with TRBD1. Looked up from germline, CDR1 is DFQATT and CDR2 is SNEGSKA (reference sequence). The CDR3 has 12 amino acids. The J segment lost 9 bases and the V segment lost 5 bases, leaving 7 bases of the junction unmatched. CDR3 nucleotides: TGCAGTGCTCGTCGAGGGGGCGGTGAGCAGTTCTTC. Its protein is CSARRGGGEQFF.

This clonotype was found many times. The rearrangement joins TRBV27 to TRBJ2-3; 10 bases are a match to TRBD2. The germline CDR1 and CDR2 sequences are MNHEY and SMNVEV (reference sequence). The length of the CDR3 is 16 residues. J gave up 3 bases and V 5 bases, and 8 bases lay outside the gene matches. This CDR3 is CASSSLSSGGTDTQYF. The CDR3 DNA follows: TGTGCCAGCAGTAGTCTATCTAGCGGGGGAACAGATACGCAGTATTTT.

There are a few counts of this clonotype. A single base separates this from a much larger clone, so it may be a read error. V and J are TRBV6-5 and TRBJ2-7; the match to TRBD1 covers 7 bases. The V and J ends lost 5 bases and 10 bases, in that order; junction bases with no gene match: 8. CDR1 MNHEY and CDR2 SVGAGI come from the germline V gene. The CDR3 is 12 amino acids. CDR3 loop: CASSTGTEAQYF. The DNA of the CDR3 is TGTGCCAGCAGTACAGGGACAGAGGCCCAGTACTTC.

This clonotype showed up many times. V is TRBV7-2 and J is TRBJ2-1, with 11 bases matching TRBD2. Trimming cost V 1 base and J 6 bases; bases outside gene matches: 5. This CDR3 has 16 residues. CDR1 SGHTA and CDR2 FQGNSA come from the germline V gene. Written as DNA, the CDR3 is TGTGCCAGCAGCTTAGTAGCGGGGGGGAGTGGCAATGAGCAGTTCTTC. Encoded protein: CASSLVAGGSGNEQFF.

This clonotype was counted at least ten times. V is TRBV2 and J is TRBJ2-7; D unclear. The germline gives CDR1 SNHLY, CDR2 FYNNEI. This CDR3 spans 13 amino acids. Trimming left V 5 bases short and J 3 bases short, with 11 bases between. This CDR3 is CASSNDGFYEQYF. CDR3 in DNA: TGTGCCAGCAGTAACGACGGATTCTACGAGCAGTACTTC.